The source of this T cell receptor (beta chain) is a study of T cell repertoires in cytomegalovirus infection. Study overall: Peptides in the study included HLA-C-restricted and HLA-B-restricted CMV epitopes. Signatures in public TCR beta sequences pointed to both CMV infection and matching HLA type.

TCRdb ran MiXCR on the reads and lists one entry per CDR3 protein. The sample has hundreds of thousands of distinct CDR3 sequences, 31% seen once. This clonotype has only a few counts. What it recognizes is unknown. Losses at the gene ends were 3 bases for V and 2 bases for J; bases not matched to a gene: 3. The CDR3 totals 16 residues. CDR1 and CDR2 from the germline V gene are LNHNV and YYDKDF (reference sequence). Overall study results and limits: There were HLA-C-restricted CMV-specific TCR beta clonotypes dominating the ex vivo response.

The sequencing used cultured CD8+ T cells from PBMCs, collected from culture after CMV antigen stimulation. The sequence derives from a human donor in good health (CMV status not recorded). Some clones in this sample may be carry-over from other donors' samples. The V gene is TRBV15, the J gene TRBJ2-1; 11 bases are a match to TRBD1. Written as DNA, the CDR3 is TGTGCCACCAGCAGGACGGGACAGGGGGCCTACAATGAGCAGTTCTTC. It codes for CATSRTGQGAYNEQFF.